These T cell receptor beta chains were read from a single sample in a study of radiotherapy plus CTLA-4 blockade in lung cancer. Generated by immunoSEQ multiplex PCR, the TCRdb table keeps only in-frame clones and is missing some. The sample yields 60,000 to 70,000 clones, 79% seen once. Sequencing used peripheral blood, obtained from a patient treated with radiotherapy plus ipilimumab. The receptors were sampled from a human donor with non-small cell lung cancer who had a complete response to radiotherapy plus ipilimumab. The CDR3 runs from the conserved cysteine through the conserved F or W. A D gene is named only where the DNA matches it firmly. The listing skips clone size in some rows; elsewhere it reads once, few, many or a size class.

. . TRBJ1-2 TRBV28 TGTGCCAGCAGTTTGGTACAGGGCGGCTATGGCTACACCTTC CASSLVQGGYGYTF
. . TRBJ1-1 TRBV6-5 TGTGCCAGCAGTTACTCGAGGGGTATGGGGAACACTGAAGCTTTCTTT CASSYSRGMGNTEAFF
. . TRBJ2-5 TRBV2 TGTGCCAGCAAAGCGACTAGTGCAGAGGCAGAGACCCAGTACTTC CASKATSAEAETQYF
TRBD1 once TRBJ1-1 TRBV27 TGTGCCAGCAACTCCGACAGGGGTCTTACTGAAGCTTTCTTT CASNSDRGLTEAFF
TRBD1 . TRBJ2-2 TRBV10-3 TGTGCCATCAGCGGGACAGGGAACACCGGGGAGCTGTTTTTT CAISGTGNTGELFF
. . TRBJ2-3 TRBV19 TGTGCCAGCTCGGGGGCAGCAAGCACAGATACGCAGTATTTT CASSGAASTDTQYF
TRBD1 . TRBJ2-5 TRBV12-5 TGTGCTAGTGGTTTGGCCCCCGGGACAGGGGGCGCGTGGGAGACCCAGTACTTC CASGLAPGTGGAWETQYF
. . TRBJ2-7 TRBV5-6 TGTGCCAGCAGCTTACGGGGGGCGGGGTCCTACGAGCAGTACTTC CASSLRGAGSYEQYF
. . TRBJ1-2 TRBV28 TGTGCCAGCAGTTTAAGGATGTCGGGCCAGGGGCATGGCTACACCTTC CASSLRMSGQGHGYTF
. . TRBJ1-1 TRBV18 TGTGCCAGCTCTCCTGGAGGGGGAGGGTACACTGAAGCTTTCTTT CASSPGGGGYTEAFF
. . TRBJ1-1 TRBV4-1 TGCGCCAGCAGCACACTATATCGGGGAAGGACTGAAGCTTTCTTT CASSTLYRGRTEAFF